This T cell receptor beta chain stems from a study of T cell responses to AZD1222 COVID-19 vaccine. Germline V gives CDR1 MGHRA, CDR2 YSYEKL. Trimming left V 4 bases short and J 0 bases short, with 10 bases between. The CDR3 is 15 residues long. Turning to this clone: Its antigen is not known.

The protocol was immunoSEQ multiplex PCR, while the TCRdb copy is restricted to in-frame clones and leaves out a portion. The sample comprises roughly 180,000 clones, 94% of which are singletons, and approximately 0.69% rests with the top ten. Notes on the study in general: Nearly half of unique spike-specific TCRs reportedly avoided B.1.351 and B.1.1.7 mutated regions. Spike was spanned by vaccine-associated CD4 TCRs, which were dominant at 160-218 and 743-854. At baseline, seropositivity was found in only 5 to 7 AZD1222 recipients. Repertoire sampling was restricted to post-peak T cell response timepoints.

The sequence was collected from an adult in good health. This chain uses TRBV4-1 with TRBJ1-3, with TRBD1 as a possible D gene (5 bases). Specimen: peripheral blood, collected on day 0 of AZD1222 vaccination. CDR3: CASSLRGDSGNTIYF. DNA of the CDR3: TGCGCCAGCAGCCTCCGGGGGGACTCTGGAAACACCATATATTTT.